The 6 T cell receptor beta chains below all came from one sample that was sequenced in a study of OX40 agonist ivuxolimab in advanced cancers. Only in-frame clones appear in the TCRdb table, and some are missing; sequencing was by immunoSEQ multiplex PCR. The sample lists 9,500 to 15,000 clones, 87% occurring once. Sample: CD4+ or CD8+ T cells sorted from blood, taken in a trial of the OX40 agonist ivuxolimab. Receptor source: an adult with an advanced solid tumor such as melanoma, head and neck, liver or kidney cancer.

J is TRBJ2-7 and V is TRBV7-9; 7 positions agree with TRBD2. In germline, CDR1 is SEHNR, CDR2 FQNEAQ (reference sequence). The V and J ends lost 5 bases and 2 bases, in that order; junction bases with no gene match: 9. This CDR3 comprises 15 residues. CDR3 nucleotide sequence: TGTGCCAGCAGCCCCTATCCTAGCGGCCCCTACGAGCAGTACTTC. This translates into CASSPYPSGPYEQYF.

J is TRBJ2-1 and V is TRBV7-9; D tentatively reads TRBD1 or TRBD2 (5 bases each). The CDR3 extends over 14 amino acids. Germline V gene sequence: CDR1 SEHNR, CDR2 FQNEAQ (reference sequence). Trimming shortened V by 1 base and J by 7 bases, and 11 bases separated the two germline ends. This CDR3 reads CASSLVSGANEQFF. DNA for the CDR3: TGTGCCAGCAGCTTAGTATCCGGGGCGAATGAGCAGTTCTTC.

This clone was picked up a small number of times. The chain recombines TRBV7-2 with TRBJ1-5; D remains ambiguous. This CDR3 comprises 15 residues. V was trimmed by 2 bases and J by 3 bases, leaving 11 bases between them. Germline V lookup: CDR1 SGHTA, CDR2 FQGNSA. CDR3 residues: CASSLYTQFNQPQHF. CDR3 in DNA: TGTGCCAGCAGCTTATACACTCAATTCAATCAGCCCCAGCATTTT.

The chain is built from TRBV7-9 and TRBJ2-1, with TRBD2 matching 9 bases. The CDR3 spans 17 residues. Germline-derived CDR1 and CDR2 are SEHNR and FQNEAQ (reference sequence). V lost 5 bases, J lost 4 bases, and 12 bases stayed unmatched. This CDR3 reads CASSPVGAGGWYNEQFF. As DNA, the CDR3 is TGTGCCAGCAGCCCGGTGGGAGCGGGAGGTTGGTACAATGAGCAGTTCTTC.

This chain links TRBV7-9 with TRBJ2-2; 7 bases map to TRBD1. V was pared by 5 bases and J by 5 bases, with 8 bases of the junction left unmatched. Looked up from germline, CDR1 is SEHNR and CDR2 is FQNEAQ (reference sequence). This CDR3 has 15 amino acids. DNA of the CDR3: TGTGCCAGCAGCCGAGTGACAGGGTTGACCGGGGAGCTGTTTTTT. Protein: CASSRVTGLTGELFF.

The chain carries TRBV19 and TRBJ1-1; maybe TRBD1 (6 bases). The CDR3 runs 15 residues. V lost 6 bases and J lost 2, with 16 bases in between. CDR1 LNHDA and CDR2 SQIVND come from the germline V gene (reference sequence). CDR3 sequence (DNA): TGTGCCAGTAGCTCAAGCCTCGGGACAAACACTGAAGCTTTCTTT. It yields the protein CASSSSLGTNTEAFF.